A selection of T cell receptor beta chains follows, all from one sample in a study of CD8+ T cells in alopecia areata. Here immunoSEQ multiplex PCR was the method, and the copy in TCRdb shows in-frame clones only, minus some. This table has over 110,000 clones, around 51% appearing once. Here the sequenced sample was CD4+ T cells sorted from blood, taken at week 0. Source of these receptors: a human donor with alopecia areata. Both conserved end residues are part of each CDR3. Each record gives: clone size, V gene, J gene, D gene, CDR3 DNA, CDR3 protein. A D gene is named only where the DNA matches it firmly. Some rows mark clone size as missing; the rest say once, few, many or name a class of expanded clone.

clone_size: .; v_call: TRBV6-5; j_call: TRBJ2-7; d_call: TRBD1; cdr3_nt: TGTGCCAGCAGTTATCTACCACAGGGGGCGGTCTACGAGCAGTACTTC; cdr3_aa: CASSYLPQGAVYEQYF
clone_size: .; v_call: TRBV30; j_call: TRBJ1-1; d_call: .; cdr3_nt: TGTGCCTGGAGTCTGGGACGGGAGAACACTGAAGCTTTCTTT; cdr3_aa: CAWSLGRENTEAFF
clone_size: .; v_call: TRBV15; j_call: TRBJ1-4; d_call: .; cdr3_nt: TGTGCCACCAGCAAACGACAGGACGGTGAAAAACTGTTTTTT; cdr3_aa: CATSKRQDGEKLFF
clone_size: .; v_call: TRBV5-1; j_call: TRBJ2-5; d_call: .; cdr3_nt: TGCGCCAGCAGCTTCGGGACAAAACAAGAGACCCAGTACTTC; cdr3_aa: CASSFGTKQETQYF
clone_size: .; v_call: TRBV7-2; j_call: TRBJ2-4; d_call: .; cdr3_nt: TGTGCCAGCAGCTTTCCTGGCAGGGCCAAAAACATTCAGTACTTC; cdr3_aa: CASSFPGRAKNIQYF
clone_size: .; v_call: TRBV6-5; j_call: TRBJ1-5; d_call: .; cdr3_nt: TGTGCCACCGGCCGCCCAGAGGATCAGCCCCAGCATTTT; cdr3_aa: CATGRPEDQPQHF
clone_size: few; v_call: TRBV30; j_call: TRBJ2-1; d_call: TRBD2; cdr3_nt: TGTGCCTGGAGCAGCCCAGGACTAGCGGCTTTTGATGAGCAGTTCTTC; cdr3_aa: CAWSSPGLAAFDEQFF
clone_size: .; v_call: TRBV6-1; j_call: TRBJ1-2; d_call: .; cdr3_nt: TGTGCCAGCAGTGAGCAACAGGACCTAGTGTTTGTGGGCTACACCTTC; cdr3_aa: CASSEQQDLVFVGYTF
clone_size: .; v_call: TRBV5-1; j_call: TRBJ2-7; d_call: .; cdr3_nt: TGCGCCAGCAGCTTGGCCGGGGCGAACTACGAGCAGTACTTC; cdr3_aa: CASSLAGANYEQYF
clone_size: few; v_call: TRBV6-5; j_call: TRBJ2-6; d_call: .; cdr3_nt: TGTGCCAGCAGTTCTCGGGGAACTGGGGCCAACGTCCTGACTTTC; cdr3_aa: CASSSRGTGANVLTF
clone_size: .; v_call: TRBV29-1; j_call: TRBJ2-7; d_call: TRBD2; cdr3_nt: TGCAGCGTTGACGGGACTAGCGGGGACGAGCAGTACTTC; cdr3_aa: CSVDGTSGDEQYF
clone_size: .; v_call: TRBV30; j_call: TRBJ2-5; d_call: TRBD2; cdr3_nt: TGTGCCTGGAGGCCAGGGAGACTAGCGGGAGGGACGGGAGAGACCCAGTACTTC; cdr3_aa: CAWRPGRLAGGTGETQYF
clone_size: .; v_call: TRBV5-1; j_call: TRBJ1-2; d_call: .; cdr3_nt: TGCGCCAGCAGCGGGCTCGGCGGAACGGGTGGCTACACCTTC; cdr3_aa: CASSGLGGTGGYTF
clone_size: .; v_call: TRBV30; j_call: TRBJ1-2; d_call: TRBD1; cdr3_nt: TGTGCCTGGAGGACAGGGGACTATGGCTACACCTTC; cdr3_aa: CAWRTGDYGYTF
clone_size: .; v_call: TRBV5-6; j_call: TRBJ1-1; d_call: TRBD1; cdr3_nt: TGTGCCAGCAGCCCCGGGACAGCCGTTCCTAACACTGAAGCTTTCTTT; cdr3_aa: CASSPGTAVPNTEAFF
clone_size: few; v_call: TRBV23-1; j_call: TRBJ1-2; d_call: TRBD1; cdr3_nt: TGCGCCAGGGTTGGGACAGGGTGCGACTATGGCTACACCTTC; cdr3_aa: CARVGTGCDYGYTF
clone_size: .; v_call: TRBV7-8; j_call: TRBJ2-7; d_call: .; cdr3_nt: TGTGCCAGCAGCCCTCTACGGGGCCCCTACGAGCAGTACTTC; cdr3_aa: CASSPLRGPYEQYF
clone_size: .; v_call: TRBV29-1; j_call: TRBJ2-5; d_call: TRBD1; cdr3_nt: TGCAGCGTCGACCTACAGGGGATCGAGACCCAGTACTTC; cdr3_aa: CSVDLQGIETQYF
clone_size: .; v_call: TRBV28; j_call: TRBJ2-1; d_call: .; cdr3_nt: TGTGCCAGCAGTCCTATGACTTTAGGGACCTACAATGAGCAGTTCTTC; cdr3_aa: CASSPMTLGTYNEQFF
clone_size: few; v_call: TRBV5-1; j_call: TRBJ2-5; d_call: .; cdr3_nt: TGCGCCAGCAGCGGTCCGGGACCCGGAGAGACCCAGTACTTC; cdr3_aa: CASSGPGPGETQYF
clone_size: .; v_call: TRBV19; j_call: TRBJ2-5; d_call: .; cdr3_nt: TGTGCCAGTAGCCTACTTACACCCCAAGAGACCCAGTACTTC; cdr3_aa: CASSLLTPQETQYF
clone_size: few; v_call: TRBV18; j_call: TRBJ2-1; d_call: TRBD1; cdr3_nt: TGTGCCAGCTCACCACCCCAGGGGGCGGATAGCTCCTACAATGAGCAGTTCTTC; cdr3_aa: CASSPPQGADSSYNEQFF
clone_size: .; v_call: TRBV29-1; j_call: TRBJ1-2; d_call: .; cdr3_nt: TGCAGCGTTGAAATACCTAATGGCTACACCTTC; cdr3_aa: CSVEIPNGYTF
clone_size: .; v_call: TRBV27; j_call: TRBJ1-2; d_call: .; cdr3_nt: TGTGCCAGCAGTTTACGGGCTAACTATGGCTACACCTTC; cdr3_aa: CASSLRANYGYTF
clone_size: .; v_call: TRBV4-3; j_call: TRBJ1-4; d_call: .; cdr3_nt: TGCGCCAGCAGCCAAGATTCAGGACCCCGGAGAGACAAACTGTTTTTT; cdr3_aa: CASSQDSGPRRDKLFF
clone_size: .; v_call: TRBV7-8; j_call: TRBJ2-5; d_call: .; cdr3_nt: TGTGCCAGCAGTCCCCTTGGGCCTAACCAAGAGACCCAGTACTTC; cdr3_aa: CASSPLGPNQETQYF
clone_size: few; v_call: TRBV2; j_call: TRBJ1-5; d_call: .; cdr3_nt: TGTGCCAGCAGCCCGGGGGGTTTCAATCAGCCCCAGCATTTT; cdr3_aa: CASSPGGFNQPQHF
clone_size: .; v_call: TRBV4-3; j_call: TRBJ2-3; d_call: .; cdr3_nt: TGCGCCAGCAGCCAAGCCGAGGCAGATACGCAGTATTTT; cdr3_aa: CASSQAEADTQYF
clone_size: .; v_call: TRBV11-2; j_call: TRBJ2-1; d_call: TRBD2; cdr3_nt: TGTGCCAGCGAGATAACAACTAGCGGGAGCTTCCCGACGCAGTTCTTC; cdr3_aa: CASEITTSGSFPTQFF
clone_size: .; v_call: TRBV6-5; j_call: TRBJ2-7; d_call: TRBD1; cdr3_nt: TGTGCCAGCAGTTACCGACAGGGTTTCTACGAGCAGTACTTC; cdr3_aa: CASSYRQGFYEQYF
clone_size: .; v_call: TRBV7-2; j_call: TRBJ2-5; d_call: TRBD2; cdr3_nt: TGTGCCAGCAGCTTAGGAGCGGGAACTGAGACCCAGTACTTC; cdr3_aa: CASSLGAGTETQYF
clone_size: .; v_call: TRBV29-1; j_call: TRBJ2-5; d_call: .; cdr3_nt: TGCAGCGTTAGATACTCGGGGAGCCCCTTGACCCAGTACTTC; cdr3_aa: CSVRYSGSPLTQYF
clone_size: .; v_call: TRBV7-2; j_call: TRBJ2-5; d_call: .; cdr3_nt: TGTGCCAGCAGCTTAGGAGTTATTAGGATGACGGAGACCCAGTACTTC; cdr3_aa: CASSLGVIRMTETQYF
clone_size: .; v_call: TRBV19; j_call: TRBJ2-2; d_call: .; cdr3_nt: TGTGCCAGTAGTACCTTAGCGAGAGGGGAGCTGTTTTTT; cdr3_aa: CASSTLARGELFF
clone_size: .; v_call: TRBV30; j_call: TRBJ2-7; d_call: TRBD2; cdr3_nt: TGTGCCTGGATGCGTAGCGGGACATACGAGCAGTACTTC; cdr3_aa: CAWMRSGTYEQYF
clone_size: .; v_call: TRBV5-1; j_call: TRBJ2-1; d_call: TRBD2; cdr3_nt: TGCGCCAGCAGCTTGTTAACTAGCGGGAGCTATGAGCAGTTCTTC; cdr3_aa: CASSLLTSGSYEQFF